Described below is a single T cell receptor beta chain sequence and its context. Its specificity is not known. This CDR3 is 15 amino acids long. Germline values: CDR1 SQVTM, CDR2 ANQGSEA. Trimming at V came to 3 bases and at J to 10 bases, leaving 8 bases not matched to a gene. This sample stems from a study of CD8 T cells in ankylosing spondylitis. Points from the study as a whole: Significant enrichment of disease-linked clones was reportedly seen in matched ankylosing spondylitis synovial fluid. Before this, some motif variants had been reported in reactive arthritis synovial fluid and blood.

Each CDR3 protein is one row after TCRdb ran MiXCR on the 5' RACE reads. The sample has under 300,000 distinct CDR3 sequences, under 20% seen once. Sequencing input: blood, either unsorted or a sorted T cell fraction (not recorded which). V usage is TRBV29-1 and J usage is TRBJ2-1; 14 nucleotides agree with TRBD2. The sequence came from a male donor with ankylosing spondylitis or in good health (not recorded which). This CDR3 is CSVDGGTSGRSEQFF. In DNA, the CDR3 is TGCAGCGTTGATGGAGGGACTAGCGGGAGAAGCGAGCAGTTCTTC.